The table lists the clone carrying this T cell receptor (beta chain) with a few counts. The entry originates in a study of T-cell reconstitution after alpha-beta-depleted transplantation in children. The CDR3 is 11 residues long. CDR1 SGHTA and CDR2 FQGNSA come from the germline V gene. Deletions cut 1 base from V and 12 bases from J, with 6 bases between. Preparation of the TCRbeta library was carried out with unique molecular identifiers. TCRdb reprocessed the PCR reads via MiXCR and lists one record per CDR3 protein. The table lists hundreds of thousands of distinct CDR3 sequences, approximately 16% of them singletons.

The sample here was PBMCs from the stem cell graft donor, taken from the stem cell graft. The chain is built from TRBV7-2 and TRBJ1-4, with D possibly TRBD1 on 5 matching bases. The TCR comes from a human donor who donated a stem cell graft to a child with acute myeloid leukemia. The CDR3 coding sequence is TGTGCCAGCAGCTTAGGGGGACAACTGTTTTTT. Amino acid sequence: CASSLGGQLFF.